The T cell receptor (beta chain) under discussion was sequenced for a study of cytomegalovirus exposure and HLA in healthy donors. The V end was cut by 10 bases, the J end by 4 bases, with 22 bases between. The CDR3 runs to 15 residues. CDR1 and CDR2 (germline): LNHDA, SQIVND (reference sequence). In the case of this clone: The sample has other DNA sequences that encode this CDR3 too.

The PCR had 60 Vbeta and 13 Jbeta primers. Assay used: immunoSEQ multiplex PCR; TCRdb lists only in-frame clones, some missing. In the table there are over 120,000 clones, roughly 74% of which are singletons. This clonotype was sampled from a woman under 30 in good health and CMV-seropositive. Input material: PBMCs. The gene calls are TRBV19 and TRBJ1-2, with D perhaps TRBD1 (6 bases). CDR3 sequence: CATQDRPSGGYGYTF. The DNA for the CDR3 is TGTGCCACGCAAGACAGGCCGTCGGGAGGCTATGGCTACACCTTC.